This passage covers 4 T cell receptor beta chains from one sample sequenced in a study of blood T cell repertoires in COVID-19. Here immunoSEQ multiplex PCR was the method, and the copy in TCRdb shows in-frame clones only, minus some. This table has over 200,000 clones, around 89% appearing once. The sample was peripheral blood. Receptors were obtained from a man in his sixties who had recovered from COVID-19.

The V and J genes are TRBV5-1 and TRBJ1-6; 8 bases agree with TRBD1. The CDR3 runs to 15 residues. Per the germline V gene, CDR1 is SGHRS and CDR2 is YFSETQ. The junction had 12 bases not matched to a gene; V was cut back by 2 bases and J by 14 bases. This CDR3 reads CASSFTGQAGEALHF. CDR3 coding DNA: TGCGCCAGCAGCTTCACGGGACAGGCTGGGGAGGCCCTCCACTTT.

The genes are TRBV11-3 and TRBJ2-1; TRBD2 might be the D (5 bases). V lost 5 bases and J lost 6, with 14 bases in between. In germline, CDR1 is SGHNT, CDR2 YENEEA. There are 14 residues in the CDR3. CDR3 in DNA: TGTGCCAGCAGCCACCCCTCTAGCCGCAATGAGCAGTTCTTC. This codes for CASSHPSSRNEQFF.

The chain combines TRBV19 with TRBJ1-1; TRBD1 is a possible D gene (6 bases). Germline-derived CDR1 and CDR2 are LNHDA and SQIVND (reference sequence). V lost 5 bases and J 0 bases, leaving 13 bases between the germline ends. The CDR3 is made up of 15 amino acids. Written as DNA, the CDR3 is TGTGCCAGTAGTTCGGGGACATCCATGAACACTGAAGCTTTCTTT. Protein sequence: CASSSGTSMNTEAFF.

In this sample, this clone turned up once. A read error may produce the germline difference seen at one junction end. This chain uses TRBV7-2 with TRBJ2-7; D might be TRBD2 (7 bases). CDR1 is SGHTA, CDR2 FQGNSA, per germline. The CDR3 extends over 15 amino acids. DNA of the CDR3: TGTGCCAGCAGCTTAGAAGTTGCCGGGGGGCGCAGGATTAGTTTC. Protein: CASSLEVAGGRRISF.